The TCR beta chain described here comes from a study of blood T cell repertoires in COVID-19. Study overall: Sample material is recorded as cDNA or gDNA derived from T cells, B-cell-depleted T cells, or PBMCs.

Original handling: Estimates of nucleated cell counts were drawn from the amplification of reference gene primers. Sequencing was performed with immunoSEQ multiplex PCR; in TCRdb, only in-frame clones are kept and a portion is missing. The V and J calls and clone size come from that table; D and trimming were worked out from the DNA. The table includes roughly 250,000 clones, around 91% detected once. Trimming took 4 bases from V and 6 from J, leaving 10 bases between them. The germline V gene encodes CDR1 LNHNV and CDR2 YYDKDF (reference sequence). This CDR3 region has 14 residues. The study assigned cohorts using participant-reported clinical history. This clone has a single count.

The source material was PBMCs or T cells enriched from blood (not recorded which). This TCR came from a woman under 30 who had recovered from COVID-19. The chain employs TRBV15 and TRBJ1-6, with D unclear. CDR3 nucleotide sequence: TGTGCCACCAGCATTGTACAGTCTAATTCACCCCTCCACTTT. This gives the protein CATSIVQSNSPLHF.